These 30 T cell receptor beta chains were all obtained from the same sample, sequenced in a study of early T cells in non-severe SARS-CoV-2 infection. TCRdb ran MiXCR on the 5' RACE reads and lists one entry per CDR3 protein. This sample yields 25,000 to 35,000 distinct CDR3 sequences, of which roughly 6.6% are seen a single time; about a third belongs to the top ten. The sequencing input was whole blood. These receptors were obtained from an adult who was a healthcare worker with PCR-confirmed SARS-CoV-2 infection or an uninfected control (not recorded which).

In its sample, this clonotype was seen many times. This sequence joins TRBV5-6 and TRBJ2-2, with D unclear. The V and J ends lost 0 bases and 1 base respectively, with 1 base between them. This CDR3 comprises 13 residues. Germline CDR1 is SGHDT and CDR2 is YYEEEE. The CDR3 protein is CASSLGNTGELFF. CDR3 nucleotides: TGTGCCAGCAGCTTGGGGAACACCGGGGAGCTGTTTTTT.

By its share, this clonotype is large. The chain recombines TRBV20-1 with TRBJ2-7, with D possibly matching TRBD2 (6 bases). Germline lookup yields CDR1 DFQATT and CDR2 SNEGSKA (reference sequence). The length of the CDR3 is 12 residues. V lost 3 bases and J 7 bases, leaving 13 bases between the germline ends. The CDR3 spells CSASREKDEQYF. The CDR3 nucleotides are TGCAGTGCTAGCCGGGAGAAGGATGAGCAGTACTTC.

As DNA, the CDR3 is TGTGCCAGCAGCGTACTCGGGGGGCTAGCCTCTGGAAACACCATATATTTT. Protein sequence: CASSVLGGLASGNTIYF. The V call is TRBV9, the J call TRBJ1-3; possible D gene TRBD1, 6 bases. Trimming left V 1 base short and J 0 bases short, with 14 bases between. The CDR3 has 17 residues. Germline lookup yields CDR1 SGDLS and CDR2 YYNGEE.

This clonotype was counted at least ten times. The chain carries TRBV3-1 and TRBJ1-5; no firm D call. Germline values: CDR1 LGHDT, CDR2 YNNKEL (reference sequence). There are 14 residues in the CDR3. With 0 bases removed from V and 2 bases from J, the gap between germline ends came to 5 bases. Written as DNA, the CDR3 is TGTGCCAGCAGCCAAGATGGGGGCAATCAGCCCCAGCATTTT. It codes for CASSQDGGNQPQHF.

Many counts were recorded for this clonotype. V and J are TRBV7-2 and TRBJ1-5; no reliable D call. Germline V gene sequence: CDR1 SGHTA, CDR2 FQGNSA. The V gene lost 4 bases and the J gene lost 7 bases, with 8 bases spanning the gap. The CDR3 totals 12 residues. For the CDR3, the DNA is TGTGCCAGCAGCTCCCCTTGGCAGCCCCAGCATTTT. This encodes CASSSPWQPQHF.

Regarding this clonotype: Being one base from a much bigger clone, this may be a read error. The chain carries TRBV5-1 and TRBJ2-2; D is possibly TRBD1 (6 bases). The CDR3 contains 14 residues. The germline V gene has CDR1 SGHRS and CDR2 YFSETQ. The CDR3 DNA is TGCGCCAGCAGCTTAGGCGTCGACAACAGGGAGCCGTTTTTT. Its translation: CASSLGVDNREPFF. The full variable domain, in which reference TRBV5-1 and TRBJ2-2 provide the parts outside the CDR3, is KAGVTQTPRYLIKTRGQQVTLSCSPISGHRSVSWYQQTPGQGLQFLFEYFSETQRNKGNFPGRFSGRQFSNSRSEMNVSTLELGDSALYLCASSLGVDNREPFFGEGSRLTVL.

This clonotype was counted at least ten times. This chain joins TRBV10-3 and TRBJ2-3; 10 bases agree with TRBD2. Trimming removed 4 bases from V and 0 bases from J; junction bases left unmatched: 10. The CDR3 contains 18 residues. CDR1 and CDR2 (germline): ENHRY, SYGVKD. The CDR3 DNA sequence: TGTGCCATCAGTGTTTTCCCAGCGGGGGGGTTAAGCACAGATACGCAGTATTTT. Translation gives CAISVFPAGGLSTDTQYF.

This chain joins TRBV7-3 and TRBJ2-2; D uncertain. V was pared by 2 bases and J by 0 bases, with 7 bases between. The CDR3 loop spans 15 amino acids. CDR1 is SGHTA and CDR2 is FQGTGA in the germline V gene. This CDR3 is CASSLGVANTGELFF. The DNA of the CDR3 is TGTGCCAGCAGCTTAGGGGTCGCGAACACCGGGGAGCTGTTTTTT.

The sample holds many counts of this clonotype. This chain links TRBV12-3 or TRBV12-4 with TRBJ2-2; 7 bases fit TRBD1. The CDR3 loop spans 16 amino acids. Losses at the gene ends were 7 bases for V and 0 bases for J; bases not matched to a gene: 8. The chain's CDR3 is CASKGGGTANTGELFF. The CDR3 bases are TGTGCCAGCAAAGGGGGTGGGACAGCGAACACCGGGGAGCTGTTTTTT.

The chain couples TRBV4-3 to TRBJ1-2; 10 bases are shared with TRBD1. Losses at the gene ends were 0 bases for V and 1 base for J; bases not matched to a gene: 2. The germline V gene has CDR1 LGHNA and CDR2 YSLEER. This CDR3 spans 16 amino acids. Here the CDR3 reads CASSQDDRGLNYGYTF. In nucleotides, the CDR3 is TGCGCCAGCAGCCAAGACGACAGGGGGCTTAACTATGGCTACACCTTC.

This clonotype was detected many times. The chain couples TRBV7-9 to TRBJ2-3, with 14 bases aligning to TRBD2. The germline gives CDR1 SEHNR, CDR2 FQNEAQ (reference sequence). V shed 3 bases and J 4 bases; nucleotides not matched to a gene: 3. The CDR3 extends over 16 amino acids. Here the CDR3 DNA reads TGTGCCAGCAGCTTTCCGGGACTAGCGGGAGCAGATACGCAGTATTTT. This sequence encodes CASSFPGLAGADTQYF.

There are many counts of this clonotype. This chain uses TRBV20-1 with TRBJ2-1; the match to TRBD2 covers 7 bases. J gave up 4 bases and V 3 bases, and 9 bases lay outside the gene matches. This CDR3 spans 15 amino acids. Germline V gene sequence: CDR1 DFQATT, CDR2 SNEGSKA (reference sequence). CDR3 amino acids: CSARSPSGAYNEQFF. The CDR3 DNA follows: TGCAGTGCTAGGTCTCCTAGCGGTGCGTACAATGAGCAGTTCTTC.

At least ten counts were recorded for this clonotype. The rearrangement links TRBV4-3 to TRBJ1-2; D uncertain. CDR1 is LGHNA and CDR2 is YSLEER in the germline V gene. The CDR3 runs to 13 residues. Trimming cost V 0 bases and J 5 bases, with 7 bases left between them. The CDR3 sequence is CASSQDLGYGYTF. CDR3 sequence (DNA): TGCGCCAGCAGCCAAGATTTGGGGTATGGCTACACCTTC.

The sample holds a few counts of this clonotype. A clone one base away is much larger, so this may be a read error. This chain connects TRBV18 to TRBJ2-1, with TRBD2 as a possible D gene (5 bases). This CDR3 is 12 amino acids long. The germline V gene has CDR1 KGHSH and CDR2 LQKENI. The CDR3 DNA reads TGTGACAGCTCAAGACCGGGGAATGAGCAGTTCTTC. Translated, it gives CDSSRPGNEQFF.

This clonotype was seen ten or more times. The chain recombines TRBV7-9 with TRBJ1-2; TRBD1 is a possible D gene (6 bases). V lost 6 bases and J lost 7, with 9 bases in between. This CDR3 contains 11 residues. Germline CDR1 and CDR2: SEHNR and FQNEAQ (reference sequence). CDR3 bases: TGTGCCAGCAGGTGGACAGCTGGCTACACCTTC. Translating gives CASRWTAGYTF.

The chain has TRBV7-6 and TRBJ2-5; D unclear. V was trimmed by 5 bases and J by 2 bases, leaving 6 bases between them. CDR1 is SGHVS and CDR2 is FNYEAQ in the germline V gene. The CDR3 length is 12 residues. Written as DNA, the CDR3 is TGTGCCAGCAGCGACGGGCAAGAGACCCAGTACTTC. Its translation: CASSDGQETQYF. Drawing the rest from reference TRBV7-6 and TRBJ2-5, the complete variable domain is GAGVSQSPRYKVTKRGQDVALRCDPISGHVSLYWYRQALGQGPEFLTYFNYEAQQDKSGLPNDRFSAERPEGSISTLTIQRTEQRDSAMYRCASSDGQETQYFGPGTRLLVL.

This clonotype was detected many times. J is TRBJ1-1 and V is TRBV15; D remains ambiguous. CDR3 length: 15 residues. Looked up from germline, CDR1 is LNHNV and CDR2 is YYDKDF (reference sequence). V was cut by 4 bases and J by 8 bases, with 20 bases left in between. The CDR3 region has the DNA TGTGCCACCAGCAAAGGATTAGCGGTAAACCTCGAAGCTTTCTTT. Translated: CATSKGLAVNLEAFF.

Ten or more counts support this clonotype. The chain carries TRBV5-1 and TRBJ2-1, with D unclear. In germline, CDR1 is SGHRS, CDR2 YFSETQ. The CDR3 runs to 14 residues. Trimming took 0 bases from V and 4 from J, leaving 8 bases between them. CDR3 DNA: TGCGCCAGCAGCTTGGAGGCGGCATACAATGAGCAGTTCTTC. Its protein is CASSLEAAYNEQFF.

This clonotype was found many times. The chain recombines TRBV3-1 with TRBJ2-5; TRBD2 might be the D (6 bases). V was pared by 5 bases and J by 1 base, with 11 bases between. Germline assignment: CDR1 LGHDT and CDR2 YNNKEL (reference sequence). CDR3 length equals 14 residues. CDR3 in amino acids: CASSLRDRQETQYF. The DNA for the CDR3 is TGTGCCAGCAGCTTGCGGGATCGCCAAGAGACCCAGTACTTC.

The chain links TRBV4-3 to TRBJ2-3, with D unclear. The germline V and J ends were trimmed by 0 bases and 5 bases, with 3 bases remaining between them. Germline values: CDR1 LGHNA, CDR2 YSLEER. The CDR3 runs to 12 residues. CDR3 DNA sequence: TGCGCCAGCAGCCAAGATAAAGATACGCAGTATTTT. It is translated as CASSQDKDTQYF.

This clonotype has a count of ten or more. The J gene is TRBJ2-3, the V gene TRBV20-1; 8 bases align to TRBD2. The CDR3 is made up of 14 amino acids. J gave up 4 bases and V 6 bases, and 9 bases lay outside the gene matches. CDR1 and CDR2 (germline): DFQATT, SNEGSKA (reference sequence). Here the CDR3 DNA reads TGCAGTGCCACGGGACTAGAAGGTGCAGATACGCAGTATTTT. Residues: CSATGLEGADTQYF.

This clonotype has at least ten counts. The J gene is TRBJ1-1, the V gene TRBV11-1, with D unresolved. V was trimmed by 4 bases and J by 0 bases, leaving 12 bases between them. Per the germline V gene, CDR1 is SGHAT and CDR2 is FQDESV (reference sequence). This CDR3 is 15 amino acids long. The CDR3 loop reads CASSSHLNLNTEAFF. The CDR3 bases are TGTGCCAGCAGCTCTCATTTGAACTTGAACACTGAAGCTTTCTTT.

This clonotype was counted many times. The J gene is TRBJ2-5, the V gene TRBV5-8, with D possibly TRBD1 on 6 matching bases. The germline CDR1 and CDR2 sequences are SGHTS and YDEGEE. V was shortened by 4 bases and J by 4 bases, with 17 bases between the two germline ends. The CDR3 loop spans 15 amino acids. CDR3 protein: CASSQLVGGSETQYF. In DNA, the CDR3 is TGTGCCAGCAGCCAACTAGTAGGGGGATCAGAGACCCAGTACTTC.

This clonotype came up many times. This rearrangement joins TRBV6-5 to TRBJ2-3, with 12 bases lining up with TRBD1. Looked up from germline, CDR1 is MNHEY and CDR2 is SVGAGI. The CDR3 consists of 16 residues. The V segment lost 4 bases and the J segment 2 bases; nucleotides outside the gene matches: 4. Here the CDR3 DNA reads TGTGCCAGCAGTTCCCCGGGACAGGGGGCCACAGATACGCAGTATTTT. It yields the protein CASSSPGQGATDTQYF.

This clonotype was counted at least ten times. The chain couples TRBV4-2 to TRBJ2-1; 11 bases line up with TRBD1. The length of the CDR3 is 17 residues. Trimming at V came to 4 bases and at J to 2 bases, leaving 7 bases not matched to a gene. Germline CDR1 and CDR2: LGHNA and YNFKEQ. The CDR3 here is CASSPRPGQGAYNEQFF. The CDR3 DNA follows: TGTGCCAGCAGCCCTAGACCGGGACAGGGGGCCTACAATGAGCAGTTCTTC.

This clonotype was recorded many times. The V gene is TRBV5-1, the J gene TRBJ2-3; 7 bases match TRBD1. After removal of 1 base from V and 7 bases from J, the junction contained 6 bases not matched to a gene. Germline CDR1 is SGHRS and CDR2 is YFSETQ. The CDR3 consists of 14 residues. The CDR3 coding sequence is TGCGCCAGCAGCTTGACAGGGGATCAGCATACGCAGTATTTT. Translation: CASSLTGDQHTQYF.

This clonotype has at least ten counts. This rearrangement joins TRBV7-8 to TRBJ1-4; TRBD1 agrees at 9 bases. The V and J ends lost 4 bases and 13 bases, in that order; junction bases with no gene match: 10. The germline gives CDR1 SGHVS, CDR2 FQNEAQ. The CDR3 is made up of 14 amino acids. DNA for the CDR3: TGTGCCAGCAGCTCGGGACAGGGACTATTGGGACTGTTTTTT. Translating it yields CASSSGQGLLGLFF.

This clonotype occurred many times. The chain recombines TRBV11-3 with TRBJ2-1, with TRBD1 identical over 7 bases. Looked up from germline, CDR1 is SGHNT and CDR2 is YENEEA. The CDR3 has 17 residues. J gave up 4 bases and V 5 bases, and 14 bases lay outside the gene matches. This chain's CDR3 is CASSLNPRTGVYNEQFF. For the CDR3, the DNA is TGTGCCAGCAGCCTAAACCCCAGGACAGGAGTATACAATGAGCAGTTCTTC.

The chain employs TRBV7-2 and TRBJ2-7; perhaps D is TRBD1 or TRBD2 (5 bases each). Trimming removed 1 base from V and 7 bases from J, with 8 bases in between. Per germline, CDR1 SGHTA and CDR2 FQGNSA. The CDR3 contains 12 residues. The CDR3 DNA reads as TGTGCCAGCAGCTTAGAGTGGGGGGAGCAGTACTTC. Translated: CASSLEWGEQYF.

Ten or more counts support this clonotype. This chain links TRBV7-9 with TRBJ2-1; D is undetermined. The germline V gene has CDR1 SEHNR and CDR2 FQNEAQ (reference sequence). Deletions cut 1 base from V and 8 bases from J, with 18 bases between. The CDR3 loop spans 16 amino acids. DNA for the CDR3: TGTGCCAGCAGCTTAGATTACGACGGTTTTAAGTATGAGCAGTTCTTC. It translates to CASSLDYDGFKYEQFF.